The next 28 T cell receptor beta chains were all read from a single sample in a study of cytomegalovirus exposure and HLA in healthy donors (dated by TCRdb to about 2017). Libraries were built with the immunoSEQ multiplex PCR assay. The multiplex PCR relied on a mix of 60 forward primers for TCR Vbeta segments and 13 reverse primers for TCR Jbeta segments. TCRdb obtained this table from immuneACCESS and retained in-frame rearrangements with V and J assigned. These tables miss some clones; where compared with another copy, unresolved V genes account for less than half of the shortfall, and the remainder is unexplained. The sample's own table lists 200,000 to 250,000 clones. Over 0.95% of the sample lies in the top ten. Material: PBMCs. Receptor source: a girl aged 2 to 10 in good health and CMV-seropositive.

J is TRBJ1-4 and V is TRBV6-6; D might be TRBD1 (6 bases). Trimming pared 6 bases from V and 8 bases from J, leaving 16 bases between. Germline V gene data show CDR1 as MNHNY and CDR2 as SVGAGI (reference sequence). The CDR3 is 14 residues long. The CDR3 sequence is CASRETGGGEKLFF. In DNA form, the CDR3 reads TGTGCCAGCAGGGAGACAGGAGGCGGGGAAAAACTGTTTTTT.

The chain is built from TRBV6-6 and TRBJ1-1; 8 positions match TRBD1. This CDR3 has 14 residues. J lost 1 base, V lost 6 bases, and 4 bases had no gene match. From germline, CDR1 is MNHNY and CDR2 SVGAGI (reference sequence). The CDR3 loop is CASSLGQENTEAFF. CDR3 DNA: TGTGCCAGCAGCCTGGGACAGGAGAACACTGAAGCTTTCTTT.

The chain uses TRBV27 and TRBJ2-3, with TRBD2 identical over 8 bases. The CDR3 length is 14 residues. Germline V lookup: CDR1 MNHEY, CDR2 SMNVEV (reference sequence). Trimming at V came to 8 bases and at J to 2 bases, leaving 6 bases not matched to a gene. CDR3 sequence: CASFSGVFTDTQYF. CDR3 sequence (DNA): TGTGCCAGCTTTAGCGGGGTTTTCACAGATACGCAGTATTTT.

The chain carries TRBV2 and TRBJ1-2; the match to TRBD1 covers 8 bases. The length of the CDR3 is 16 residues. The J segment lost 4 bases and the V segment lost 5 bases, leaving 12 bases of the junction unmatched. Germline V gene lookup returns CDR1 SNHLY and CDR2 FYNNEI. The CDR3 sequence is CASSSSGTGSLYGYTF. CDR3 DNA: TGTGCCAGCAGTTCCTCCGGGACAGGATCCCTCTATGGCTACACCTTC.

As regards this clone: Other DNA sequences within the sample encode an identical CDR3. The chain joins TRBV28 to TRBJ1-5, with no clear D. CDR1 is MDHEN and CDR2 is SYDVKM in the germline V gene. V dropped 2 bases and J dropped 6 bases, with 5 bases sitting between them. This CDR3 region has 12 residues. CDR3 in amino acids: CASSLPGQPQHF. The CDR3 DNA sequence: TGTGCCAGCAGTTTACCCGGTCAGCCCCAGCATTTT.

The chain employs TRBV5-6 and TRBJ1-1; 7 bases agree with TRBD1. V was pared by 2 bases and J by 0 bases, with 4 bases of the junction left unmatched. CDR1 is SGHDT, CDR2 YYEEEE, per germline. The CDR3 consists of 15 residues. The DNA of the CDR3 is TGTGCCAGCAGCTTTTCGGACAGGCTGAACACTGAAGCTTTCTTT. Residues: CASSFSDRLNTEAFF.

This rearrangement joins TRBV5-5 to TRBJ1-3, with 9 bases fitting TRBD1. Losses at the gene ends were 4 bases for V and 2 bases for J; bases not matched to a gene: 7. The CDR3 totals 16 residues. Germline V gives CDR1 SGHKS, CDR2 YYEKEE (reference sequence). CDR3 nucleotides: TGTGCCAGCAGCCCCCGACAGGGGGAAACTGGAAACACCATATATTTT. Its protein is CASSPRQGETGNTIYF.

The rearrangement links TRBV27 to TRBJ2-7, with 11 bases matching TRBD1. This CDR3 region has 15 residues. Germline lookup yields CDR1 MNHEY and CDR2 SMNVEV (reference sequence). V lost 2 bases and J lost 4; bases outside the gene matches: 4. For the CDR3, the DNA is TGTGCCAGCAGTTTAGGGACAGGGGGTTGGTACGAGCAGTACTTC. It translates to CASSLGTGGWYEQYF.

The chain employs TRBV6-5 and TRBJ2-7, with 7 positions matching TRBD1. The CDR3 covers 14 residues. CDR1 is MNHEY, CDR2 SVGAGI, per germline. J lost 0 bases, V lost 4 bases, and 3 bases had no gene match. The DNA of the CDR3 is TGTGCCAGCAGTTCGGGACAGCACTCCTACGAGCAGTACTTC. This translates into CASSSGQHSYEQYF.

The chain links TRBV5-4 to TRBJ2-3; tentative D call: TRBD1 (5 bases). Germline CDR1 is SGHNT and CDR2 is YYREEE (reference sequence). Between the trimmed V and J ends, which lost 5 bases and 0 bases, there was a span of 13 bases. This CDR3 spans 15 amino acids. As DNA, the CDR3 is TGTGCCAGCAGGCCGGACACCTCTAGCACAGATACGCAGTATTTT. It is translated as CASRPDTSSTDTQYF.

The rearrangement uses TRBV9 and TRBJ1-1; maybe TRBD1 (6 bases). V gave up 0 bases and J gave up 4 bases, with 19 bases separating them. The CDR3 runs 17 residues. Germline V gene data show CDR1 as SGDLS and CDR2 as YYNGEE. CDR3 protein: CASSVAAGGGVGTEAFF. CDR3 sequence (DNA): TGTGCCAGCAGCGTAGCCGCGGGGGGCGGCGTCGGCACTGAAGCTTTCTTT.

V usage is TRBV28 and J usage is TRBJ1-1, with D unclear. Deletions cut 5 bases from V and 2 bases from J, with 9 bases between. There are 13 residues in the CDR3. Germline V gene lookup returns CDR1 MDHEN and CDR2 SYDVKM. The CDR3 DNA reads TGTGCCAGCAGTCTATACAGAAACACTGAAGCTTTCTTT. Protein sequence: CASSLYRNTEAFF.

The gene calls are TRBV27 and TRBJ1-2; perhaps TRBD1 as D (5 bases). Germline-derived CDR1 and CDR2 are MNHEY and SMNVEV (reference sequence). This CDR3 region has 15 residues. Trimming took 3 bases from V and 4 from J, leaving 15 bases between them. The CDR3 sequence: CASSFSKGTFYGYTF. As DNA, the CDR3 is TGTGCCAGCAGTTTCTCGAAAGGGACTTTCTATGGCTACACCTTC.

This sequence joins TRBV2 and TRBJ2-1; 8 bases match TRBD2. This CDR3 is built from 15 residues. The junction had 2 bases not matched to a gene; V was cut back by 1 base and J by 3 bases. Germline V CDR1 and CDR2: SNHLY, FYNNEI. The CDR3 sequence is CASSEGREVYNEQFF. The CDR3 DNA follows: TGTGCCAGCAGTGAAGGGCGGGAGGTCTACAATGAGCAGTTCTTC.

The chain employs TRBV2 and TRBJ1-5; D gene ambiguous. This CDR3 has 13 residues. The germline CDR1 and CDR2 sequences are SNHLY and FYNNEI. Trimming cost V 4 bases and J 5 bases, with 9 bases left between them. This CDR3 reads CASSAERDQPQHF. CDR3 nucleotides: TGTGCCAGCAGTGCCGAGAGGGATCAGCCCCAGCATTTT.

The V call is TRBV19, the J call TRBJ1-1, with D uncertain. CDR1 LNHDA and CDR2 SQIVND come from the germline V gene (reference sequence). The CDR3 has 14 amino acids. Trimming shortened V by 1 base and J by 5 bases, and 11 bases separated the two germline ends. In DNA form, the CDR3 reads TGTGCCAGTAGTATAGCCCTGCGAGGGACTGAAGCTTTCTTT. It translates to CASSIALRGTEAFF.

The rearrangement joins TRBV5-1 to TRBJ1-4; D not resolved. Germline values: CDR1 SGHRS, CDR2 YFSETQ. V lost 5 bases and J lost 8, with 13 bases in between. The CDR3 consists of 13 residues. The CDR3 nucleotides read TGCGCCAGCAGTACAGAACCGGCGGAAAAACTGTTTTTT. This sequence encodes CASSTEPAEKLFF. Variable domain in full (rest from reference TRBV5-1 and TRBJ1-4): KAGVTQTPRYLIKTRGQQVTLSCSPISGHRSVSWYQQTPGQGLQFLFEYFSETQRNKGNFPGRFSGRQFSNSRSEMNVSTLELGDSALYLCASSTEPAEKLFFGSGTQLSVL.

The chain is built from TRBV4-2 and TRBJ2-2, with TRBD2 identical over 12 bases. The CDR3 spans 15 residues. V gave up 4 bases and J gave up 3 bases; unmatched junction bases: 0. Per germline, CDR1 LGHNA and CDR2 YNFKEQ. Here the CDR3 reads CASSRLAGDTGELFF. The CDR3 nucleotides are TGTGCCAGCAGCCGACTAGCGGGAGACACCGGGGAGCTGTTTTTT.

The chain couples TRBV5-1 to TRBJ2-1; D is undetermined. The CDR3 runs 13 residues. Germline CDR1 and CDR2: SGHRS and YFSETQ. V lost 6 bases and J lost 6, with 13 bases in between. The chain's CDR3 is CASKSVSLNEQFF. The CDR3, as DNA: TGCGCCAGCAAAAGCGTGAGTCTCAATGAGCAGTTCTTC.

The V gene is TRBV5-1, the J gene TRBJ2-4, with 8 bases that match TRBD2. The CDR3 has 15 amino acids. CDR1 is SGHRS and CDR2 is YFSETQ in the germline V gene. After removal of 0 bases from V and 7 bases from J, the junction contained 6 bases not matched to a gene. The CDR3 sequence is CASSLEREGLNIQYF. In nucleotides, the CDR3 is TGCGCCAGCAGCTTGGAACGGGAGGGCTTGAACATTCAGTACTTC. Drawing the rest from reference TRBV5-1 and TRBJ2-4, the complete variable domain is KAGVTQTPRYLIKTRGQQVTLSCSPISGHRSVSWYQQTPGQGLQFLFEYFSETQRNKGNFPGRFSGRQFSNSRSEMNVSTLELGDSALYLCASSLEREGLNIQYFGAGTRLSVL.

This rearrangement joins TRBV19 to TRBJ2-7; TRBD2 is a possible D gene (6 bases). This CDR3 is 14 amino acids long. Trimming removed 7 bases from V and 2 bases from J, with 15 bases in between. CDR1 is LNHDA and CDR2 is SQIVND in the germline V gene (reference sequence). CDR3 in amino acids: CASTNGGAPYEQYF. The DNA of the CDR3 is TGTGCCAGTACCAATGGCGGGGCCCCCTACGAGCAGTACTTC.

V is TRBV5-1 and J is TRBJ2-1, with TRBD1 identical over 8 bases. Germline V gene data show CDR1 as SGHRS and CDR2 as YFSETQ. Trimming took 0 bases from V and 2 from J; bases not matched to a gene: 4. This CDR3 comprises 16 residues. CDR3 bases: TGCGCCAGCAGCTTGGAGGCAGGGGGCCCCTACAATGAGCAGTTCTTC. Protein sequence: CASSLEAGGPYNEQFF.

V usage is TRBV27 and J usage is TRBJ2-4; 9 nucleotides align to TRBD1. Germline CDR1 and CDR2: MNHEY and SMNVEV (reference sequence). V shed 3 bases, J shed 12 bases, and the junction held 6 bases outside the gene matches. The CDR3 length is 13 residues. This CDR3 is CASSFGQGQNQYF. The CDR3, as DNA: TGTGCCAGCAGTTTCGGACAGGGGCAAAATCAGTACTTC.

The V gene is TRBV7-2, the J gene TRBJ1-4; D is undetermined. Germline V gene data show CDR1 as SGHTA and CDR2 as FQGNSA. Trimming removed 2 bases at V and 4 bases at J, with 11 bases between. The CDR3 runs 15 residues. The CDR3 sequence: CASSLQADINEKLFF. The CDR3 bases are TGTGCCAGCAGCTTACAGGCCGATATTAATGAAAAACTGTTTTTT. Supplemented by reference TRBV7-2 and TRBJ1-4, the full variable domain reads GAGVSQSPSNKVTEKGKDVELRCDPISGHTALYWYRQSLGQGLEFLIYFQGNSAPDKSGLPSDRFSAERTGGSVSTLTIQRTQQEDSAVYLCASSLQADINEKLFFGSGTQLSVL.

The J gene is TRBJ2-1, the V gene TRBV18, with 9 bases lining up with TRBD2. Germline V gene sequence: CDR1 KGHSH, CDR2 LQKENI. The CDR3 covers 12 residues. Losses at the gene ends were 5 bases for V and 15 bases for J; bases not matched to a gene: 8. The CDR3 DNA reads TGTGCCAGCTCATTTGAAGGGACTAGCTCGTTCTTC. As protein: CASSFEGTSSFF.

The rearrangement uses TRBV19 and TRBJ1-3, with a weak D call TRBD1 (5 bases). V lost 2 bases and J 3 bases, leaving 5 bases between the germline ends. The germline gives CDR1 LNHDA, CDR2 SQIVND (reference sequence). The CDR3 runs to 13 residues. For the CDR3, the DNA is TGTGCCAGTAGTATACAGGGTGGAAACACCATATATTTT. Protein product: CASSIQGGNTIYF. The full variable domain, rest sourced from reference TRBV19 and TRBJ1-3, is DGGITQSPKYLFRKEGQNVTLSCEQNLNHDAMYWYRQDPGQGLRLIYYSQIVNDFQKGDIAEGYSVSREKKESFPLTVTSAQKNPTAFYLCASSIQGGNTIYFGEGSWLTVV.

With regard to this clone: Mismatch with germline at one junction end may stem from a read error. The V and J genes are TRBV7-2 and TRBJ2-4; D is perhaps TRBD2 (7 bases). The CDR3 is made up of 17 amino acids. The germline V gene encodes CDR1 SGHTA and CDR2 FQGNSA. CDR3 sequence (DNA): TGTGCTAGCAGCTCCGTTCCCCGGGGGGCCCTTGAAAACATTCAGTACTTC. Encoded protein: CASSSVPRGALENIQYF.

The chain is built from TRBV2 and TRBJ2-7, with D possibly matching TRBD2 (5 bases). The germline V gene encodes CDR1 SNHLY and CDR2 FYNNEI. The CDR3 runs to 15 residues. Trimming stripped 4 bases from V and 7 bases from J, with 20 bases between. The DNA of the CDR3 is TGTGCCAGCAGTGCCGCACTAGTGACCATGGGGGAGCAGTACTTC. It encodes CASSAALVTMGEQYF.